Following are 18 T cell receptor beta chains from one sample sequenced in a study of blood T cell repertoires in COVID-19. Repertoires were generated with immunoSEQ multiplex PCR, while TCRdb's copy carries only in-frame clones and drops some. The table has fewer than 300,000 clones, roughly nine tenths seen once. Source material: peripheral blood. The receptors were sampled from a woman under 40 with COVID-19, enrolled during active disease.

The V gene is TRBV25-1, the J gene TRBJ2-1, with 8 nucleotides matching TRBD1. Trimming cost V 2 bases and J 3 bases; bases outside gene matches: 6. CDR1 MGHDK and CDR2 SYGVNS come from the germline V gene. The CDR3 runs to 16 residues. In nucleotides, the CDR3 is TGTGCCAGCAGTGAAGGGTACAGGGGGAACTACAATGAGCAGTTCTTC. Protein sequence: CASSEGYRGNYNEQFF.

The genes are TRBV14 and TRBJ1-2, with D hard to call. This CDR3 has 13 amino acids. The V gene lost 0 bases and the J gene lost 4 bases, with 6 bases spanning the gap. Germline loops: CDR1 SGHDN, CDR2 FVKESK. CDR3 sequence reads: CASSQEIAYGYTF. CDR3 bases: TGTGCCAGCAGCCAAGAAATAGCCTATGGCTACACCTTC. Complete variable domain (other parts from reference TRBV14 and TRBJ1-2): EAGVTQFPSHSVIEKGQTVTLRCDPISGHDNLYWYRRVMGKEIKFLLHFVKESKQDESGMPNNRFLAERTGGTYSTLKVQPAELEDSGVYFCASSQEIAYGYTFGSGTRLTVV.

DNA of the CDR3: TGTGCCAGCAGCAGAGGGATAGGGGCCTTAGGGGGAGCCATTCAGTACTTC. Its protein product is CASSRGIGALGGAIQYF. The V gene is TRBV7-2, the J gene TRBJ2-4; tentative D call: TRBD1 (6 bases). The ends were cut back, 5 bases at V and 9 bases at J, with 26 bases in the middle. Germline V gene sequence: CDR1 SGHTA, CDR2 FQGNSA. This CDR3 comprises 17 residues.

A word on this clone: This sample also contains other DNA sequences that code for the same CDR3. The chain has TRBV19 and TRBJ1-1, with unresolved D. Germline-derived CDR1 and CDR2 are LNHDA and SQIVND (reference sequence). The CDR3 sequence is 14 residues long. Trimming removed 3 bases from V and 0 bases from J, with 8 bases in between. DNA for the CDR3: TGTGCCAGTAGTATTGGCCAGGTGAACACTGAAGCTTTCTTT. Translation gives CASSIGQVNTEAFF.

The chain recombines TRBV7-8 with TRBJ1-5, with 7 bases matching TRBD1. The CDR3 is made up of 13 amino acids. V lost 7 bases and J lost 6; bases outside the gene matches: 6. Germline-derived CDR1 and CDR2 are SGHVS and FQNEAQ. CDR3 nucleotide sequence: TGTGCCAGCACCCAGGGGGGTATTCAGCCCCAGCATTTT. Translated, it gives CASTQGGIQPQHF.

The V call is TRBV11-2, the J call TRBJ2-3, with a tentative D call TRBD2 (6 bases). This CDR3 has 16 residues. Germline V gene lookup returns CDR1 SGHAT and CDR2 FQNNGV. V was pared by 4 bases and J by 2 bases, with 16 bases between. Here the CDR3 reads CASSSPTREPTDTQYF. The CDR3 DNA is TGTGCCAGCAGCTCCCCGACTAGGGAGCCCACAGATACGCAGTATTTT.

The CDR3 DNA follows: TGCGCCAGCAGCTTTGGTACCTTAGCTAACTATGGCTACACCTTC. It is translated as CASSFGTLANYGYTF. The rearrangement joins TRBV5-1 to TRBJ1-2; no definite D call. Germline CDR1 is SGHRS and CDR2 is YFSETQ. V was pared by 2 bases and J by 0 bases, with 11 bases between. This CDR3 comprises 15 residues.

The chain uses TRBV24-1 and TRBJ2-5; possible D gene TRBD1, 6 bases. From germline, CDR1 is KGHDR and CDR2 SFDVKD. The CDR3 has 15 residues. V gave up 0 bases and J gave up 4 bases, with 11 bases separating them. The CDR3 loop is CATSDLNRAGETQYF. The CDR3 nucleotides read TGTGCCACCAGTGATTTGAACAGGGCGGGAGAGACCCAGTACTTC.

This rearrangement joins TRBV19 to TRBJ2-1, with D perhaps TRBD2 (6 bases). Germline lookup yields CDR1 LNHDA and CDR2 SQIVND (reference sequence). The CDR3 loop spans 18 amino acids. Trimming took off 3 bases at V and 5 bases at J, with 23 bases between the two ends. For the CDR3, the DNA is TGTGCCAGTAGTATTTCAGGGAGATGGCGGGGCTTGGACAATGAGCAGTTCTTC. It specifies CASSISGRWRGLDNEQFF.

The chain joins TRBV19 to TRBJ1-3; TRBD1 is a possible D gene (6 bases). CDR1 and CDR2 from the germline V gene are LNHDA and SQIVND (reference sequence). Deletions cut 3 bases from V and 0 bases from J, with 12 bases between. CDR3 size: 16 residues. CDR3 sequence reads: CASSIGQPGSGNTIYF. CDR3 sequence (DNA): TGTGCCAGTAGTATCGGACAGCCGGGCTCTGGAAACACCATATATTTT.

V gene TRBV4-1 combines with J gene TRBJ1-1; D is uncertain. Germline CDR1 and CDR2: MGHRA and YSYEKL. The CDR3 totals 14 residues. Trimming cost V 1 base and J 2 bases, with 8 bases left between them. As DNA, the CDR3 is TGCGCCAGCAGCCAAGTTTACATCAACACTGAAGCTTTCTTT. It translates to CASSQVYINTEAFF.

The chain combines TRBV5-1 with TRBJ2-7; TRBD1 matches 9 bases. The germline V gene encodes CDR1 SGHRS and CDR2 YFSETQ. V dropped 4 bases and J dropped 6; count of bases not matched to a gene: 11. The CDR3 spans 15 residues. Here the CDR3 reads CASSIRQGERGEQYF. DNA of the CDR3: TGCGCCAGCAGCATACGACAGGGGGAAAGAGGCGAGCAGTACTTC. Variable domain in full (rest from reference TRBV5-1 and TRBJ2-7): KAGVTQTPRYLIKTRGQQVTLSCSPISGHRSVSWYQQTPGQGLQFLFEYFSETQRNKGNFPGRFSGRQFSNSRSEMNVSTLELGDSALYLCASSIRQGERGEQYFGPGTRLTVT.

The CDR3 nucleotides read TGTGCCATCAGTGAGGAGGGAGGAACTGAAGCTTTCTTT. Its translation is CAISEEGGTEAFF. The V gene is TRBV10-3, the J gene TRBJ1-1; no definite D call. The CDR3 length is 13 residues. Germline V gives CDR1 ENHRY, CDR2 SYGVKD. V was trimmed by 2 bases and J by 5 bases, leaving 9 bases between them.

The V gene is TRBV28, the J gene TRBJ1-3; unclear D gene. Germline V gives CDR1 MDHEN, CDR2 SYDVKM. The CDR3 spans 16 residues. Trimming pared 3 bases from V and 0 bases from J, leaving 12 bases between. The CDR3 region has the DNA TGTGCCAGCAGTTTTACCTTGGCCCTCTCTGGAAACACCATATATTTT. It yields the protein CASSFTLALSGNTIYF.

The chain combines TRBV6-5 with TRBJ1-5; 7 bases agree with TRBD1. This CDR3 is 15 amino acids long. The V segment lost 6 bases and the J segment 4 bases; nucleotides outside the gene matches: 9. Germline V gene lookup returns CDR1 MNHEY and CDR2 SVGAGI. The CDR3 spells CASRGTDPINQPQHF. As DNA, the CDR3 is TGTGCCAGCAGGGGGACAGACCCCATAAATCAGCCCCAGCATTTT.

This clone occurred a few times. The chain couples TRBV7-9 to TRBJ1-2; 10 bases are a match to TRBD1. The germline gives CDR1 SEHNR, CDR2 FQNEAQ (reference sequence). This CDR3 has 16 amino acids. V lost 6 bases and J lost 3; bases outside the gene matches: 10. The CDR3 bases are TGTGCCAGCAGAAACCGGACAGGGGGAGCCTACTATGGCTACACCTTC. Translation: CASRNRTGGAYYGYTF.

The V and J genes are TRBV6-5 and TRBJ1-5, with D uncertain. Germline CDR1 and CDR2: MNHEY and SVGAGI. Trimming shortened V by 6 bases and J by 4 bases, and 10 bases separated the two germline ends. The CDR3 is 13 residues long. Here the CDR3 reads CASRSDGNQPQHF. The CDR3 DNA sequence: TGTGCCAGCAGATCCGACGGGAATCAGCCCCAGCATTTT.

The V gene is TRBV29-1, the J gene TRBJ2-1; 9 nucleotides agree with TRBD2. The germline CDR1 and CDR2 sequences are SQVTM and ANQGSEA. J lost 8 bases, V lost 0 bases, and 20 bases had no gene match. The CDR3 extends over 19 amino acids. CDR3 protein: CSVEDGRLAGKRVYDEQFF. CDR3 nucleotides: TGCAGCGTTGAAGACGGACGGCTAGCGGGAAAGAGGGTTTACGATGAGCAGTTCTTC.